What follows are 24 T cell receptor beta chains derived from one specimen sequenced in a study of OX40 agonist ivuxolimab in advanced cancers. Clones were sequenced by immunoSEQ multiplex PCR, and TCRdb holds only the in-frame ones, with some missing. The sample yields under 85,000 clones, approximately 83% seen once. The source was CD4+ or CD8+ T cells sorted from blood, collected in a trial of the OX40 agonist ivuxolimab. Every receptor here comes from an adult with an advanced solid tumor such as melanoma, head and neck, liver or kidney cancer.

A single count supports this clone. This chain links TRBV14 with TRBJ2-7; the D call may be TRBD1 or TRBD2 (5 bases each). This CDR3 region has 14 residues. CDR1 is SGHDN and CDR2 is FVKESK in the germline V gene. V gave up 3 bases and J gave up 3 bases, with 12 bases separating them. The CDR3 nucleotides are TGTGCCAGCAGCCATTGGCCTGGGGGCTACGAGCAGTACTTC. Translating gives CASSHWPGGYEQYF.

This clone was found once. The J gene is TRBJ2-1, the V gene TRBV7-2, with 9 nucleotides matching TRBD2. V shed 6 bases, J shed 6 bases, and the junction held 15 bases outside the gene matches. Germline lookup yields CDR1 SGHTA and CDR2 FQGNSA. The CDR3 is 17 amino acids. CDR3 DNA: TGTGCCAGCAGTTCCGGCGGGGGAGCGGGGGGCCCCAATGAGCAGTTCTTC. It encodes CASSSGGGAGGPNEQFF.

This chain joins TRBV11-2 and TRBJ2-1; 9 positions match TRBD2. Germline V gene data show CDR1 as SGHAT and CDR2 as FQNNGV. The ends lost 5 bases at V and 2 bases at J; junction bases unmatched: 7. This CDR3 is 16 amino acids long. The CDR3: CASSRAAGGTYNEQFF. The CDR3, as DNA: TGTGCCAGCAGCCGGGCGGCGGGGGGGACCTACAATGAGCAGTTCTTC. Based on the CDR3 plus reference TRBV11-2 and TRBJ2-1, the full variable domain is EAGVAQSPRYKIIEKRQSVAFWCNPISGHATLYWYQQILGQGPKLLIQFQNNGVVDDSQLPKDRFSAERLKGVDSTLKIQPAKLEDSAVYLCASSRAAGGTYNEQFFGPGTRLTVL.

This clone was seen just once. J is TRBJ2-1 and V is TRBV28, with a tentative D call TRBD1 (5 bases). Germline values: CDR1 MDHEN, CDR2 SYDVKM. The V end was cut by 5 bases, the J end by 12 bases, with 23 bases between. The CDR3 runs to 15 residues. The CDR3 nucleotides read TGTGCCAGCAGTCCCCATGGGCCAGGGCGAGTGGGGCAGTTCTTC. Its protein is CASSPHGPGRVGQFF.

The V and J genes are TRBV12-5 and TRBJ2-7; no clear D. The CDR3 totals 14 residues. CDR1 is LGHNT and CDR2 is FRNRAP in the germline V gene. Trimming stripped 4 bases from V and 2 bases from J, with 12 bases between. CDR3 coding DNA: TGTGCTAGTGGTTCATCCGACATGACCTACGAGCAGTACTTC. Its protein product is CASGSSDMTYEQYF.

J is TRBJ1-3 and V is TRBV11-2, with unresolved D. The CDR3 loop spans 15 amino acids. Germline CDR1 and CDR2: SGHAT and FQNNGV. V was cut by 1 base and J by 0 bases, with 7 bases left in between. CDR3: CASSLVGSSGNTIYF. CDR3 DNA: TGTGCCAGCAGCTTAGTCGGTAGCTCTGGAAACACCATATATTTT.

This chain links TRBV5-4 with TRBJ2-7; TRBD2 matches 13 bases. After removal of 5 bases from V and 2 bases from J, the junction contained 4 bases not matched to a gene. Germline CDR1 is SGHNT and CDR2 is YYREEE (reference sequence). The CDR3 is 15 residues long. CDR3 DNA sequence: TGTGCCAGCAGTTCCGGGACTAGCGGGACCTACGAGCAGTACTTC. Encoded protein: CASSSGTSGTYEQYF.

The chain recombines TRBV2 with TRBJ1-5; D gene uncertain. The CDR3 runs 15 residues. Trimming stripped 4 bases from V and 0 bases from J, with 10 bases between. Germline loops: CDR1 SNHLY, CDR2 FYNNEI. The CDR3 spells CASSAGQSSNQPQHF. CDR3 DNA: TGTGCCAGCAGTGCGGGCCAGAGTAGCAATCAGCCCCAGCATTTT.

The chain has TRBV7-2 and TRBJ1-5, with 8 bases matching TRBD1. Germline lookup yields CDR1 SGHTA and CDR2 FQGNSA. Trimming cost V 3 bases and J 0 bases; bases outside gene matches: 1. The CDR3 sequence is 15 residues long. The CDR3, as DNA: TGTGCCAGCAGCTTCGACAGGGGTAGCAATCAGCCCCAGCATTTT. Amino acid sequence: CASSFDRGSNQPQHF. The variable domain in full, with the rest retrieved from reference TRBV7-2 and TRBJ1-5, is GAGVSQSPSNKVTEKGKDVELRCDPISGHTALYWYRQSLGQGLEFLIYFQGNSAPDKSGLPSDRFSAERTGGSVSTLTIQRTQQEDSAVYLCASSFDRGSNQPQHFGDGTRLSIL.

The chain uses TRBV9 and TRBJ2-3; the match to TRBD1 covers 7 bases. This CDR3 contains 14 residues. J was trimmed by 0 bases and V by 4 bases; bases with no gene match: 2. Looked up from germline, CDR1 is SGDLS and CDR2 is YYNGEE. The CDR3 region has the DNA TGTGCCAGCAGCCAGACAGGGAGCACAGATACGCAGTATTTT. It translates to CASSQTGSTDTQYF.

The rearrangement uses TRBV10-3 and TRBJ2-7, with 10 positions matching TRBD1. V was clipped by 2 bases and J by 4 bases; unmatched bases: 2. Germline CDR1 and CDR2: ENHRY and SYGVKD. This CDR3 contains 14 residues. CDR3 region: CAISEKGQGYEQYF. The DNA of the CDR3 is TGTGCCATCAGTGAGAAGGGACAGGGGTACGAGCAGTACTTC.

The chain employs TRBV28 and TRBJ1-1; tentatively, D is TRBD1 (6 bases). Trimming stripped 5 bases from V and 4 bases from J, with 11 bases between. CDR1 is MDHEN, CDR2 SYDVKM, per germline. CDR3 length: 13 amino acids. The CDR3 sequence is CASSPDRVTEAFF. DNA for the CDR3: TGTGCCAGCAGTCCGGACAGAGTCACTGAAGCTTTCTTT.

The chain carries TRBV6-6 and TRBJ1-5, with D unclear. Trimming left V 0 bases short and J 7 bases short, with 10 bases between. This CDR3 contains 14 residues. Germline V lookup: CDR1 MNHNY, CDR2 SVGAGI (reference sequence). The CDR3 coding sequence is TGTGCCAGCAGTTACTCCTGGGAGGGACAGCCCCAGCATTTT. Translating it yields CASSYSWEGQPQHF.

The V call is TRBV5-5, the J call TRBJ1-4; D is undetermined. There are 12 residues in the CDR3. The germline V and J ends were trimmed by 5 bases and 6 bases, with 8 bases remaining between them. Germline CDR1 SGHKS, CDR2 YYEKEE (reference sequence). The CDR3 reads CASSRKDEKLFF. Here the CDR3 DNA reads TGTGCCAGCAGTCGAAAGGATGAAAAACTGTTTTTT.

J is TRBJ2-1 and V is TRBV11-1, with D possibly matching TRBD2 (5 bases). The V and J ends lost 2 bases and 4 bases respectively, with 12 bases between them. CDR1 SGHAT and CDR2 FQDESV come from the germline V gene (reference sequence). The CDR3 length is 15 residues. In nucleotides, the CDR3 is TGTGCCAGCAGCTTACTAGGTGAGGGATACAATGAGCAGTTCTTC. It encodes CASSLLGEGYNEQFF.

The chain carries TRBV30 and TRBJ2-7; 7 bases are shared with TRBD1. Trimming took 8 bases from V and 2 from J; bases not matched to a gene: 6. CDR1 GTSNPN and CDR2 SVGIG come from the germline V gene (reference sequence). This CDR3 has 12 amino acids. The CDR3 DNA follows: TGTGCCGGAAACAGGGGCCCCTACGAGCAGTACTTC. Residues: CAGNRGPYEQYF.

This clone came up a few times. The chain links TRBV4-2 to TRBJ1-2; D gene ambiguous. In germline, CDR1 is LGHNA, CDR2 YNFKEQ. The CDR3 runs 14 residues. V was shortened by 1 base and J by 2 bases, with 8 bases between the two germline ends. In nucleotides, the CDR3 is TGTGCCAGCAGCCAAGTCGGGCTGAACTATGGCTACACCTTC. Its protein product is CASSQVGLNYGYTF.

This clone was detected only once. The rearrangement joins TRBV7-3 to TRBJ2-3; TRBD2 aligns across 8 bases. The length of the CDR3 is 18 residues. V trimming: 6 bases; J trimming: 0 bases; junction bases outside the gene matches: 14. Germline CDR1 SGHTA, CDR2 FQGTGA. For the CDR3, the DNA is TGTGCCAGCAGTCTACGTCCTGGACTAGCCTCAAGCACAGATACGCAGTATTTT. Translation: CASSLRPGLASSTDTQYF.

This sequence joins TRBV16 and TRBJ2-2; D not certain. Per germline, CDR1 KGHSY and CDR2 FQNENV. This CDR3 is 11 amino acids long. Trimming cost V 4 bases and J 5 bases, with 2 bases left between them. CDR3 region: CASSRTGELFF. In nucleotides, the CDR3 is TGTGCCAGCAGCCGAACCGGGGAGCTGTTTTTT.

The V and J genes are TRBV6-1 and TRBJ1-2, with TRBD1 as a possible D gene (5 bases). The CDR3 has 14 residues. The V gene lost 5 bases and the J gene lost 2 bases, with 12 bases spanning the gap. Per the germline V gene, CDR1 is MNHNS and CDR2 is SASEGT. The CDR3 coding sequence is TGTGCCAGCAGTCCGGGACTCCGAAACTATGGCTACACCTTC. Protein sequence: CASSPGLRNYGYTF.

V and J are TRBV5-6 and TRBJ1-6, with TRBD1 identical over 9 bases. The CDR3 loop spans 15 amino acids. J was trimmed by 10 bases and V by 3 bases; bases with no gene match: 8. Germline CDR1 and CDR2: SGHDT and YYEEEE. The CDR3 region has the DNA TGTGCCAGCAGCTATTTGGGACAGGGCAGATCACCCCTCCACTTT. Translating it yields CASSYLGQGRSPLHF.

This clone was observed a handful of times. The chain combines TRBV5-1 with TRBJ1-1, with D unclear. Trimming pared 0 bases from V and 4 bases from J, leaving 10 bases between. The CDR3 spans 14 residues. Germline CDR1 reads SGHRS; CDR2 reads YFSETQ. The CDR3 sequence is CASSLEVVSTEAFF. The CDR3 bases are TGCGCCAGCAGCTTGGAGGTGGTTAGCACTGAAGCTTTCTTT.

The chain carries TRBV4-3 and TRBJ1-6, with TRBD1 matching over 8 bases. The CDR3 is made up of 16 amino acids. The ends lost 3 bases at V and 7 bases at J; junction bases unmatched: 8. Germline loops: CDR1 LGHNA, CDR2 YSLEER. The CDR3 protein is CASSQLPRDRNSPLHF. CDR3 coding DNA: TGCGCCAGCAGCCAGCTGCCCCGGGACAGGAATTCACCCCTCCACTTT.

This chain connects TRBV6-1 to TRBJ2-5; tentative D call: TRBD2 (5 bases). Trimming stripped 6 bases from V and 5 bases from J, with 19 bases between. The CDR3 has 15 amino acids. From germline, CDR1 is MNHNS and CDR2 SASEGT. The CDR3, as DNA: TGTGCCAGCAGGCCGGTTAGCGCCATGATGGAGACCCAGTACTTC. It yields the protein CASRPVSAMMETQYF.